Reported below is one T cell receptor (beta chain). Its antigen is unknown. The record has no base qualities; no much larger clone is one base away. This record comes from a study of beta chain features in type 1 diabetes (dated 2018 in TCRdb). For context, the study as a whole: Mean age, gender distribution, total cell number and subset yield did not differ between patients and healthy donors. A total of over 90,000,000 sorted cells were examined across all samples, and a strong correlation was observed between cell number per subset and RNA yield. The study compared the TCRB repertoires of sorted circulating CD4+ T cell subsets in recently diagnosed type 1 diabetes patients with those in matched healthy donors. Regulatory and stem cell-like memory subsets were isolated from only 8 patients and about eight healthy donors, whereas naive and central memory subsets came from all 30 or so donors.

The germline V gene sets CDR1 to SGHDT and CDR2 to YYEEEE. V and J are truncated by 7 bases and 8 bases respectively, leaving an intervening sequence of 6 bases. Its CDR3 holds 9 amino acids, cysteine through phenylalanine. Here the CDR3 DNA is all that survives: 27 bases in frame from base 1. The entire isolated RNA was reverse transcribed using the High Capacity cDNA Reverse Transcription Kit, and thus expressed TCRB transcripts were sequenced. Naive, central memory and regulatory T cell samples underwent deep immunoSEQ sequencing, averaging around 3.6 million total reads per sample. Sorted cells were lysed in RLT buffer, and RNA was extracted using DNase-treated RNeasy Micro or Mini kits according to cell number. Each cell subset was processed on its own to prevent cross-contamination, while patient and healthy donor samples were processed together. Using the immunoSEQ multiplex PCR, TCRB sequences were amplified from cDNA into 87-bp fragments spanning the CDR3 region. Sequencing of the amplicons was performed on the Illumina HiSeq platform. On the authors' methods: Synthetic template baselines were used to correct PCR bias computationally, reads within Hamming distance 2 were collapsed, and singletons that could not be merged were discarded. Reads were aligned against IMGT to assign V, D and J genes, CDR3 length and insertions or deletions at six rearrangement sites. Within each subset, clonotype counts were normalized to sorted cell number, after which true diversity and Gini coefficients were computed with the tcR R package. Repertoire sharing was quantified using the overlap coefficient calculated on TCRB nucleotide sequences. As stored in TCRdb, this immuneACCESS dataset retains in-frame rearrangements with V and J assigned. A fraction of the clones does not appear; measured against another copy, unresolved V genes explain less than half of the discrepancy, and the remainder lacks a known reason. V, J and clone size are those of that table, while D and trimming were read from the DNA. Here the sample has around 320,000 clones; approximately 15% occur a single time. Of the sample, roughly 6.7% is held by the ten largest clones.

Overall study results and their limits: Because small numbers of individuals were included in the HLA sub-analyses, any influence of HLA type on TCRB rearrangement was left unresolved. Because cDNA was sequenced instead of genomic DNA, highly expressing activated cells could be over-represented, though the groups showed no difference in activation or CD3 levels. Type 1 diabetes patients showed a moderate but significant shortening of TCRB CDR3 length in all four CD4+ subsets. The naive, central memory and regulatory TCRB repertoires appeared to resemble one another more closely among patients than among healthy donors. Shorter templates might have been favored by PCR, but patient and control samples were amplified and corrected together, so both groups would have been affected equally by any skew. Fewer insertions and more nucleotide deletions at VDJ recombination sites were observed in patients with type 1 diabetes, implying thymic rearrangement abnormalities.

From each donor, a single peripheral blood sample of about 100 mL on average was drawn into heparinised tubes. Using a panel that included CD45RO, CCR7, CD25, CD127, CD95 and CD27, naive, central memory, regulatory and stem cell-like memory CD4+ T cells were sorted on a BD FACSAria II. Purity was above 95% for every sorted population. PBMCs were isolated immediately by Lymphoprep density gradient centrifugation and stained directly without culture. To minimize batch effects, samples were stained and sorted in pairs, one healthy donor with one patient per experiment. The rearranged segments are TRBV5-6 and TRBJ1-2; a confident D gene designation cannot be given. The sequencing sample was made of central memory CD4+ T cells from blood. This receptor was taken from a man younger than 45 in good health. The sequenced DNA: TGTGCCAGCGATCAGGGCTACACCTTC. Translation gives CASDQGYTF. With all but the CDR3 taken from the reference TRBV5-6 and TRBJ1-2 genes, the full variable domain is: DAGVTQSPTHLIKTRGQQVTLRCSPKSGHDTVSWYQQALGQGPQFIFQYYEEEERQRGNFPDRFSGHQFPNYSSELNVNALLLGDSALYLCASDQGYTFGSGTRLTVV.